This TCR beta chain was sequenced in a study of shared clonotypes between healthy human individuals. About the study: The plates for each donor numbered three CD4 naive, three CD4 memory, two CD8 naive and one CD8 memory.

Study observations and caveats: The researchers took only blood, and tissue repertoires probably look different.

The repertoire was sequenced with immunoSEQ multiplex PCR; TCRdb's copy has only in-frame clones and lacks some. The repertoire holds roughly 1 million clones, roughly 74% seen once, with about 0.52% in the top ten. In the case of this clone: Its antigen is currently unknown.

Germline V gene lookup returns CDR1 MNHNY and CDR2 SVGAGI (reference sequence). CDR3 length: 13 residues. Trimming pared 5 bases from V and 4 bases from J, leaving 9 bases between. The chain recombines TRBV6-6 with TRBJ1-3, with D perhaps matching TRBD1 (5 bases). This clonotype was obtained from a man between 18 and 29 years old in good health. Some clones in this sample may be carry-over from other donors' samples. Sequenced: memory CD4+ T cells from PBMCs. The subset is: CD45RA-negative fraction. This chain's CDR3 is CASSRAGGNTIYF. The CDR3 DNA sequence: TGTGCCAGCAGTAGGGCAGGGGGAAACACCATATATTTT.